These T cell receptor beta chains were read from a single sample in a study of cytotoxic CD8 clonotypes in ibrutinib-treated CLL. This table comes from immunoSEQ multiplex PCR, and its TCRdb copy is limited to in-frame clones, with some not included. Here the sample spans hundreds of thousands of clones, roughly 79% being singletons. Sample: PBMCs, taken before ibrutinib treatment. The receptors come from a human donor with chronic lymphocytic leukemia. CDR3s include the opening cysteine and the closing phenylalanine or tryptophan. Each record gives: V gene, J gene, clone size, D gene, CDR3 DNA, CDR3 protein. The D gene is left open where the match is weak. Size is stated for part of the rows, as once, few or many counts, or as a class when the clone is expanded.

TRBV6-5	TRBJ1-2	NA	TRBD1	TGTGCCAGCACCAAAGGGGACAGGGGGAACTATGGCTACACCTTC	CASTKGDRGNYGYTF
TRBV11-2	TRBJ2-7	once	TRBD2	TGTGCCAGCAGCCAAGTGTCGGTAGCGGGGACCTCCTACGAGCAGTACTTC	CASSQVSVAGTSYEQYF
TRBV29-1	TRBJ2-7	NA	TRBD2	TGCAGCGTTGTTGGGAGCGGGAGAGGCCCCTACGAGCAGTACTTC	CSVVGSGRGPYEQYF
TRBV18	TRBJ2-3	NA	TRBD2	TGTGCCAGCTCACCACCGACTAGCGGGAGATCCCGCACAGATACGCAGTATTTT	CASSPPTSGRSRTDTQYF
TRBV11-2	TRBJ2-7	NA	NA	TGTGCCAGCAGCTCCGGTGCGAAGCATGTCTACGAGCAGTACTTC	CASSSGAKHVYEQYF
TRBV7-9	TRBJ1-4	NA	TRBD1	TGTGCCAGCAGCTTACCGGGACAGTCCAATGAAAAACTGTTTTTT	CASSLPGQSNEKLFF
TRBV7-2	TRBJ2-2	NA	TRBD2	TGTGCCAGCAGCCCCCTGGGCGGGAGCTCCGGGGAGCTGTTTTTT	CASSPLGGSSGELFF
TRBV9	TRBJ1-2	NA	NA	TGTGCCAGCAGCGTAGAAGGGGAAGAACGTCTGTGTGGCTACACCTTC	CASSVEGEERLCGYTF
TRBV7-9	TRBJ2-5	NA	NA	TGTGCCAGCAGCTTAGTGCAGGCCTTGGAGACCCAGTACTTC	CASSLVQALETQYF
TRBV27	TRBJ2-7	NA	NA	TGTGCCAGCAGCCCTCTAGGGACAATTTACGAGCAGTACTTC	CASSPLGTIYEQYF
TRBV7-2	TRBJ1-1	NA	NA	TGTGCCAGCAGCTTTTGGGGAGGCGACACTGAAGCTTTCTTT	CASSFWGGDTEAFF
TRBV28	TRBJ1-4	NA	TRBD1	TGTGCCAGCACGTACCGGGGACAGGTCGAAAAACTGTTTTTT	CASTYRGQVEKLFF
TRBV7-8	TRBJ2-7	NA	NA	TGTGCCAGCAGCGCATCCTACGAGCAGTACTTC	CASSASYEQYF
TRBV7-9	TRBJ2-1	NA	NA	TGTGCCAGCAGCTTCACTAGTGGAGATAGGGATGAGCAGTTCTTC	CASSFTSGDRDEQFF
TRBV7-6	TRBJ2-3	NA	NA	TGTGCCAGCAGCAGGGACCAATTTACGCAGTATTTT	CASSRDQFTQYF
TRBV18	TRBJ2-7	NA	NA	TGTGCCAGCGAAGGCGGATATGGTGAGCAGTACTTC	CASEGGYGEQYF
TRBV5-8	TRBJ2-5	NA	NA	TGTGCCAGCAGCGAAGTCTTACAGGGTCACCAAGAGACCCAGTACTTC	CASSEVLQGHQETQYF
TRBV6-5	TRBJ2-1	NA	NA	TGTGCCAGCAGACTAGGACCCAGCTCCTACAATGAGCAGTTCTTC	CASRLGPSSYNEQFF
TRBV29-1	TRBJ1-2	NA	TRBD1	TGCAGCGTTGAGGGGGGACAGGGCTACCCCTATGGCTACACCTTC	CSVEGGQGYPYGYTF
TRBV11-1	TRBJ2-5	NA	NA	TGTGCCAGCAGCTTAGCGGGTAGCGAGACCCAGTACTTC	CASSLAGSETQYF
TRBV5-1	TRBJ2-3	NA	NA	TGCGCCAGCAGCCTGGATGGGGACCGCACAGATACGCAGTATTTT	CASSLDGDRTDTQYF
TRBV2	TRBJ1-5	few	NA	TGTGCCAGCAGTGGTTCAGGTCAGCCCCAGCATTTT	CASSGSGQPQHF
TRBV5-1	TRBJ2-5	NA	NA	TGCGCCAGCAGCGACAGGGCGGGGGAGACCCAGTACTTC	CASSDRAGETQYF
TRBV30	TRBJ2-5	NA	NA	TGTGCCTTTAAGGGGGGACCCCGCCAAGAGACCCAGTACTTC	CAFKGGPRQETQYF
TRBV6-5	TRBJ1-1	NA	NA	TGTGCCAGCAGTCGCCGGTCGAGGGGTTTGGCTTTCTTT	CASSRRSRGLAFF
TRBV21-1	TRBJ1-5	NA	NA	TGTGCCAGCAGTGGGACAGGGGGTAATCAGCCCCAGCATTTT	CASSGTGGNQPQHF
TRBV4-2	TRBJ2-7	NA	TRBD1	TGTGCCAGCAGCCTCAAGGACAGGGGGCTCTACGAGCAGTACTTC	CASSLKDRGLYEQYF
TRBV6-5	TRBJ1-1	once	NA	TGTGCCAGCAGTCGCGACATGTGGAACACTGAAGCTTTCTTT	CASSRDMWNTEAFF
TRBV28	TRBJ2-1	NA	TRBD2	TGTGCCAGCAGCATAGCGGGATTCTACAATGAGCAGTTCTTC	CASSIAGFYNEQFF
TRBV6-4	TRBJ1-2	once	NA	TGTGCCAGCAGTGTCACGACCACCCATGATGGCTACACCTTC	CASSVTTTHDGYTF
TRBV7-9	TRBJ2-1	NA	NA	TGTGCCGGAATAGGACTATACTACAATGAGCAGTTCTTC	CAGIGLYYNEQFF
TRBV18	TRBJ2-2	NA	TRBD1	TGTGCCAGCTCATCAAACGGACAGGCCTACACCGGGGAGCTGTTTTTT	CASSSNGQAYTGELFF
TRBV9	TRBJ2-1	NA	NA	TGTGCCAGCAGCGTAACGGGAGCAGGTGGTTACAATGAGCAGTTCTTC	CASSVTGAGGYNEQFF
TRBV9	TRBJ1-2	NA	TRBD1	TGTGCCAGCGCGCGATCGGGGACAGGGGGTGGCTACACCTTC	CASARSGTGGGYTF
TRBV4-3	TRBJ1-1	NA	NA	TGCGCCAGCAGCCAAGATCGGGTCCAAGGGGCTTTCTTT	CASSQDRVQGAFF
TRBV6-1	TRBJ1-4	NA	TRBD1	TGTGCCAGCAGTGAATTGCGGACAGGATACGAAAAACTGTTTTTT	CASSELRTGYEKLFF
TRBV15	TRBJ2-7	few	NA	TGTGCCACCAGCAGAGACCGCAGGTACGAGCAGTACTTC	CATSRDRRYEQYF
TRBV29-1	TRBJ2-1	NA	NA	TGCAGCGGGGGGACTCCGGAGCAGTTCTTC	CSGGTPEQFF
TRBV29-1	TRBJ2-4	NA	TRBD1	TGCAGCGTTGAGGTGAGGGGGCCAAGCTGGAAAAACATTCAGTACTTC	CSVEVRGPSWKNIQYF
TRBV6-6	TRBJ2-7	NA	TRBD1	TGTGCCAGCATATCGGGACAGCGCTCCTACGAGCAGTACTTC	CASISGQRSYEQYF
TRBV4-1	TRBJ2-3	NA	NA	TGCGCCAGCAGCCCGCAGGAAAGCACAGATACGCAGTATTTT	CASSPQESTDTQYF
TRBV19	TRBJ1-2	NA	NA	TGTGCCAGTAGTATAGTGGGGGGGCAACTGATCTATGGCTACACCTTC	CASSIVGGQLIYGYTF
TRBV27	TRBJ1-2	NA	NA	TGTGCCAGCGCCCTTGGGGCCCCTAACTATGGCTACACCTTC	CASALGAPNYGYTF
TRBV2	TRBJ2-4	few	NA	TGTGCCAGCAGTGCTCTTAGCAGCATTCAGTACTTC	CASSALSSIQYF
TRBV11-1	TRBJ2-2	NA	NA	TGTGCCAGCAGCCATCCTCCCCGGGATGTGACCGGGGAGCTGTTTTTT	CASSHPPRDVTGELFF
TRBV19	TRBJ2-7	NA	TRBD1	TGTGCCAGTAGTCCTGGACAGGGAACCTACGAGCAGTACTTC	CASSPGQGTYEQYF
TRBV7-9	TRBJ2-7	many	TRBD2	TGTGCCAGCAGCCTCAGCGGGGTTGACTACGAGCAGTACTTC	CASSLSGVDYEQYF
TRBV7-2	TRBJ2-1	NA	TRBD2	TGTGCCAGCAGCTTAGTTTCGACTAGCGGGAGCCTGTACAATGAGCAGTTCTTC	CASSLVSTSGSLYNEQFF
TRBV29-1	TRBJ2-4	NA	NA	TGCAGCGTCGGGGACCCCTCGGGACGGGTAGCCAAAAACATTCAGTACTTC	CSVGDPSGRVAKNIQYF
TRBV4-2	TRBJ2-2	NA	NA	TGTGCCAGCAGTTTAGGCGCCCGGGTGGCCGGGGAGCTGTTTTTT	CASSLGARVAGELFF
TRBV2	TRBJ2-1	NA	TRBD2	TGTGCCAGCACCAAAATCCTCGGGGGGGAGCAGTTCTTC	CASTKILGGEQFF
TRBV5-5	TRBJ2-7	NA	NA	TGTGCCAGCAGCTTGATAGACGAGCAGTACTTC	CASSLIDEQYF
TRBV10-3	TRBJ2-3	once	TRBD2	TGTGCCATCTCGTATCCGGGCAGCCAAAAGGATCATAGCGGGAGGCCAAGCACAGATACGCAGTATTTT	CAISYPGSQKDHSGRPSTDTQYF
TRBV28	TRBJ2-1	NA	NA	TGTGCCAGCACCAACTTCCAGGGTACCTACAATGAGCAGTTCTTC	CASTNFQGTYNEQFF
TRBV7-2	TRBJ2-5	NA	NA	TGTGCCAGCAGCCCTCGACGTTGGGGGGAGACCCAGTACTTC	CASSPRRWGETQYF
TRBV7-9	TRBJ2-5	few	NA	TGTGCCAGCAGCCGGCGGGAGACCCAGTACTTC	CASSRRETQYF